The TCR beta chain described here comes from a study of T-cell reconstitution after alpha-beta-depleted transplantation in children (dated by TCRdb to 2016 to 2018). About the investigation overall: The study quantitatively tracked T-cell immune reconstitution after TCRalphabeta/CD19-depleted allogeneic hematopoietic cell transplantation in children using TCR repertoire profiling. Overall study results and their limits: The apparently early recovery of alphabetaT-cell counts about two months after transplant reportedly depended on only several hundred rapidly expanded clones that came from non-depleted graft cells. In some patients, the high TCRbeta diversity seen at day 60 was put down to recipient T cells and intrathymic progenitors that had survived conditioning. Over subsequent months, a decline in hyperexpanded clone frequencies was noted, and after one year, T-cell counts and TCRbeta diversity were mostly ascribed to newly produced T cells.

The library was made by PCR. TCRdb lists the instrument as Illumina HiSeq 2500. To normalize quantification of the TCRbeta repertoire, the TCR libraries were built with molecular barcoding that relied on unique molecular identifiers. TCRdb passed the public sequencing reads through fastp at Q25 and MiXCR, retaining productive beta sequences. Rows are unified per CDR3 protein, each entry keeping the most common DNA and genes. The sample data list approximately 400,000 distinct CDR3 sequences, and around 15% of these were observed just once. The ten most abundant clones make up 25% to 30% of the sample. About this clonotype itself: Its antigen has not been determined. Base quality data are lacking; no much larger clone is found one base away.

Sequences SGHRS (CDR1) and YFSETQ (CDR2) are obtained from the germline V gene. V and J lose 0 bases and 2 bases, and a span of 12 bases separates them. The CDR3 measures 15 amino acids from cysteine to phenylalanine. Just CDR3 DNA is preserved here, 45 bases in frame from base 1. Sample treatment or condition, as interpreted from the label and publication: allogeneic hematopoietic cell transplantation with graft depleted of TCRalphabeta T cells and CD19 B cells. TCRalphabeta/CD19-depleted allogeneic hematopoietic cell grafts were given to the transplant recipients, all of whom were children. Recombination linked TRBV5-1 to TRBJ2-7; no confident D gene assignment can be made. The origin of this receptor is a boy younger than two who had a stem cell transplant for Wiskott-Aldrich syndrome, so the T cells may come from the graft donor. The specimen comprised PBMCs, mostly from graft donor cells, sampled 360 days after TCRalphabeta/CD19-depleted stem cell transplant. The sequence in DNA is TGCGCCAGCAGCTTGGATTCAGTTCCGACCTACGAGCAGTACTTC. This gives the protein CASSLDSVPTYEQYF.